One sample yielded the 24 T cell receptor beta chains listed below, sequenced in a study of blood T cells in healthy people across ages. A sample-barcoded 5' primer and a J-beta primer mix were used in a second PCR of about 6 to 11 cycles. One entry per CDR3 protein results from TCRdb running MiXCR on the 5' RACE reads. The sample consists of about 830,000 distinct CDR3 sequences, 58% of them appearing once. The specimen was blood. The receptors were gathered from a man aged 25-40 years in good health.

The CDR3 coding sequence is TGCAGTGCTATACCTTCGCGGGGGGGAGGGGTTGAGCAGTTCTTC. It is translated as CSAIPSRGGGVEQFF. The chain has TRBV20-1 and TRBJ2-1; 9 nucleotides match TRBD2. Germline CDR1 and CDR2: DFQATT and SNEGSKA (reference sequence). The CDR3 extends over 15 amino acids. V gave up 4 bases and J gave up 9 bases; unmatched junction bases: 13.

The chain combines TRBV6-6 with TRBJ1-5; the D is unclear. This CDR3 spans 17 amino acids. Trimming removed 6 bases at V and 5 bases at J, with 23 bases between. CDR1 and CDR2 (germline): MNHNY, SVGAGI (reference sequence). This CDR3 is CASSLTRPATRDQPQHF. The CDR3 DNA reads TGTGCCAGCAGCTTGACGCGGCCGGCCACTAGGGATCAGCCCCAGCATTTT.

The chain recombines TRBV28 with TRBJ2-1, with 8 bases aligning to TRBD2. Trimming at V came to 6 bases and at J to 0 bases, leaving 7 bases not matched to a gene. The germline V gene has CDR1 MDHEN and CDR2 SYDVKM. CDR3 size: 16 residues. The DNA for the CDR3 is TGTGCCAGCAGGCCGGGACTAGTGACCTCCTACAATGAGCAGTTCTTC. Residues: CASRPGLVTSYNEQFF. Variable domain in full (rest from reference TRBV28 and TRBJ2-1): DVKVTQSSRYLVKRTGEKVFLECVQDMDHENMFWYRQDPGLGLRLIYFSYDVKMKEKGDIPEGYSVSREKKERFSLILESASTNQTSMYLCASRPGLVTSYNEQFFGPGTRLTVL.

The gene calls are TRBV30 and TRBJ2-7; 7 positions match TRBD2. V gave up 4 bases and J gave up 2 bases; unmatched junction bases: 5. Germline CDR1 GTSNPN, CDR2 SVGIG (reference sequence). The CDR3 sequence is 13 residues long. The CDR3 DNA is TGTGCCTGGATGACTAGCAGCACCTACGAGCAGTACTTC. This encodes CAWMTSSTYEQYF.

This clonotype was detected a few times. The chain has TRBV7-2 and TRBJ2-7, with a weak D call TRBD2 (7 bases). V lost 5 bases to trimming and J lost 0 bases, with 14 bases between them. The CDR3 contains 15 residues. Germline V gene data show CDR1 as SGHTA and CDR2 as FQGNSA. CDR3 sequence: CASSPGGPLSYEQYF. The CDR3 region has the DNA TGTGCCAGCAGCCCCGGGGGGCCTCTCTCCTACGAGCAGTACTTC.

The V and J genes are TRBV4-2 and TRBJ2-4, with 7 bases identical to TRBD2. The CDR3 runs to 16 residues. The V and J ends lost 1 base and 0 bases, in that order; junction bases with no gene match: 3. CDR1 and CDR2 (germline): LGHNA, YNFKEQ. In DNA form, the CDR3 reads TGTGCCAGCAGCCAAGGGGAGGGACTAGCCAAAAACATTCAGTACTTC. This codes for CASSQGEGLAKNIQYF.

This clonotype was observed a few times. The CDR3 reads CASSARPVTGANVLTF. The CDR3 DNA sequence: TGTGCCAGCAGCGCCAGGCCTGTAACTGGGGCCAACGTCCTGACTTTC. V and J are TRBV7-2 and TRBJ2-6; D ambiguous. Between the trimmed V and J ends, which lost 5 bases and 2 bases, there was a span of 13 bases. The germline V gene encodes CDR1 SGHTA and CDR2 FQGNSA. This CDR3 contains 16 residues. The whole variable domain, remainder taken from reference TRBV7-2 and TRBJ2-6, is GAGVSQSPSNKVTEKGKDVELRCDPISGHTALYWYRQSLGQGLEFLIYFQGNSAPDKSGLPSDRFSAERTGGSVSTLTIQRTQQEDSAVYLCASSARPVTGANVLTFGAGSRLTVL.

This clonotype was counted a few times. In nucleotides, the CDR3 is TGTGCCACCAGCAGGGACACCGGGACAGGGGCTATCGAGCAGTACTTC. This gives the protein CATSRDTGTGAIEQYF. The rearrangement uses TRBV15 and TRBJ2-7; 10 positions agree with TRBD1. The V gene's germline CDR1 is LNHNV and CDR2 YYDKDF (reference sequence). This CDR3 comprises 16 residues. Trimming at V came to 3 bases and at J to 6 bases, leaving 11 bases not matched to a gene.

The chain joins TRBV20-1 to TRBJ1-5; D may be TRBD1 (6 bases). CDR1 and CDR2 (germline): DFQATT, SNEGSKA (reference sequence). CDR3 length: 16 residues. Trimming took off 1 base at V and 4 bases at J, with 17 bases between the two ends. The CDR3 DNA reads as TGCAGTGCTAGAGTCGGTAGACAGGCCTCGAATCAGCCCCAGCATTTT. It specifies CSARVGRQASNQPQHF.

The J gene is TRBJ2-3, the V gene TRBV20-1, with D unresolved. CDR3 length equals 12 residues. Germline CDR1 reads DFQATT; CDR2 reads SNEGSKA (reference sequence). Trimming took off 0 bases at V and 6 bases at J, with 7 bases between the two ends. CDR3 sequence (DNA): TGCAGTGCTAGAGATGTAGGCGATACGCAGTATTTT. This sequence encodes CSARDVGDTQYF.

V usage is TRBV7-3 and J usage is TRBJ1-1; possible D gene TRBD1, 6 bases. Germline CDR1 is SGHTA and CDR2 is FQGTGA. V was trimmed by 5 bases and J by 8 bases, leaving 12 bases between them. The CDR3 extends over 12 amino acids. This CDR3 reads CASSAYRVEAFF. The CDR3 DNA follows: TGTGCCAGCAGCGCTTACAGGGTGGAAGCTTTCTTT.

This clonotype appeared a few times. The junction does not match germline at one end; this may be a read error. This CDR3 reads CASSYWDSDNEQFF. In DNA form, the CDR3 reads TGTGCCAGCAGCTACTGGGACTCCGACAATGAGCAGTTCTTC. The chain couples TRBV7-2 to TRBJ2-1; possibly TRBD2 for D (6 bases). Germline CDR1 SGHTA, CDR2 FQGNSA. This CDR3 has 14 amino acids.

CDR3: CASSSETGDTQYF. The CDR3 nucleotides read TGCGCCAGCAGCTCCGAGACCGGAGATACGCAGTATTTT. This chain joins TRBV5-1 and TRBJ2-3; D is undetermined. With 3 bases removed from V and 5 bases from J, the gap between germline ends came to 10 bases. Germline V CDR1 and CDR2: SGHRS, YFSETQ. The CDR3 contains 13 residues.

This clonotype appeared once. V gene TRBV20-1 combines with J gene TRBJ2-7, with D maybe TRBD1 (5 bases). The V end was cut by 6 bases, the J end by 2 bases, with 17 bases between. The CDR3 is 14 amino acids. The germline gives CDR1 DFQATT, CDR2 SNEGSKA (reference sequence). Here the CDR3 DNA reads TGCAGTGCGCCTGATGTGGGGCGAGCCTACGAGCAGTACTTC. Amino acids: CSAPDVGRAYEQYF.

The chain combines TRBV20-1 with TRBJ1-2; D unclear. The germline CDR1 and CDR2 sequences are DFQATT and SNEGSKA (reference sequence). The CDR3 covers 12 residues. V lost 3 bases and J lost 4, with 9 bases in between. The CDR3 coding sequence is TGCAGTGCTAGTCGCAGTGTCTATGGCTACACCTTC. As protein: CSASRSVYGYTF.

This chain uses TRBV7-9 with TRBJ1-1; 7 positions agree with TRBD1. The junction had 7 bases not matched to a gene; V was cut back by 5 bases and J by 4 bases. This CDR3 has 14 residues. CDR1 SEHNR and CDR2 FQNEAQ come from the germline V gene (reference sequence). The CDR3: CASSPRDRFTEAFF. CDR3 coding DNA: TGTGCCAGCAGCCCCCGGGACAGATTCACTGAAGCTTTCTTT. The full variable domain, completed using reference TRBV7-9 and TRBJ1-1, is DTGVSQNPRHKITKRGQNVTFRCDPISEHNRLYWYRQTLGQGPEFLTYFQNEAQLEKSRLLSDRFSAERPKGSFSTLEIQRTEQGDSAMYLCASSPRDRFTEAFFGQGTRLTVV.

This clonotype was picked up a small number of times. This chain joins TRBV7-2 and TRBJ2-2; D ambiguous. Germline values: CDR1 SGHTA, CDR2 FQGNSA. The CDR3 runs 13 residues. V lost 1 base and J 7 bases, leaving 7 bases between the germline ends. The CDR3 DNA is TGTGCCAGCAGCTTAGACCCCAGCGGGGAGCTGTTTTTT. Translated, it gives CASSLDPSGELFF.

The chain uses TRBV20-1 and TRBJ1-6; 8 bases match TRBD1. CDR3 size: 14 residues. Germline trimming cut 0 bases from V and 7 bases from J; bases unmatched to any gene: 2. Per germline, CDR1 DFQATT and CDR2 SNEGSKA (reference sequence). DNA for the CDR3: TGCAGTGCTAGAGATCGGACAGGGAATTCACCCCTCCACTTT. It specifies CSARDRTGNSPLHF.

The V and J genes are TRBV20-1 and TRBJ2-7; 9 bases align to TRBD1. Looked up from germline, CDR1 is DFQATT and CDR2 is SNEGSKA (reference sequence). The trim removed 6 bases at V and 4 bases at J, leaving 22 bases unmatched. This CDR3 has 18 amino acids. The CDR3 is CSAPKWGQGDLDPYEQYF. The CDR3 region has the DNA TGCAGTGCCCCGAAATGGGGACAGGGCGATCTGGATCCATACGAGCAGTACTTC.

The chain joins TRBV12-3 or TRBV12-4 to TRBJ2-1, with TRBD2 matching 13 bases. With 8 bases clipped from V and 8 bases from J, the junction kept 6 bases outside the gene matches. The CDR3 sequence is 14 residues long. The CDR3 nucleotides read TGTGCCAGCCTGAGACTAGCGGGGGGCTATGAGCAGTTCTTC. Residues: CASLRLAGGYEQFF.

This rearrangement joins TRBV6-2 or TRBV6-3 to TRBJ2-7, with D maybe TRBD1 (6 bases). Trimming took off 5 bases at V and 5 bases at J, with 22 bases between the two ends. The CDR3 sequence is 16 residues long. CDR1 MNHEY and CDR2 SVGEGT come from the germline V gene. This chain's CDR3 is CASSQGQILGKNEQYF. The CDR3 coding sequence is TGTGCCAGCAGTCAAGGACAGATCCTGGGAAAGAACGAGCAGTACTTC.

The chain employs TRBV5-1 and TRBJ2-1; the D is unclear. The CDR3 is made up of 10 amino acids. Germline CDR1 reads SGHRS; CDR2 reads YFSETQ. With 5 bases removed from V and 14 bases from J, the gap between germline ends came to 11 bases. CDR3 DNA: TGCGCCAGCAGGCGCGGTGGGAAGTTCTTC. This gives the protein CASRRGGKFF.

The chain couples TRBV28 to TRBJ2-5, with D unclear. Germline lookup yields CDR1 MDHEN and CDR2 SYDVKM. This CDR3 spans 19 amino acids. The ends were cut back, 3 bases at V and 5 bases at J, with 28 bases in the middle. As DNA, the CDR3 is TGTGCCAGCAGTTTCTCTCCCTTTTACCTGAAGAGTGGGTACGAGACCCAGTACTTC. This encodes CASSFSPFYLKSGYETQYF. The variable domain in full, with the rest retrieved from reference TRBV28 and TRBJ2-5, is DVKVTQSSRYLVKRTGEKVFLECVQDMDHENMFWYRQDPGLGLRLIYFSYDVKMKEKGDIPEGYSVSREKKERFSLILESASTNQTSMYLCASSFSPFYLKSGYETQYFGPGTRLLVL.

The rearrangement links TRBV9 to TRBJ1-2; TRBD1 is a possible D gene (6 bases). The germline V gene encodes CDR1 SGDLS and CDR2 YYNGEE. V shed 2 bases and J shed 2 bases, with 10 bases lying between them. CDR3 length equals 14 residues. The DNA for the CDR3 is TGTGCCAGCAGCGTGACGACAGGAAACTATGGCTACACCTTC. Its protein product is CASSVTTGNYGYTF.